Below are 26 T cell receptor beta chains sequenced from a single sample in a study of neoadjuvant anti-PD-1 for oral cavity cancer. Using immunoSEQ multiplex PCR, the repertoire was profiled, and TCRdb retains in-frame clones only, with some absent. The sample lists approximately 15,000 clones, about 67% seen once, with around 2.6% in the top ten. This sample comprised PBMCs, obtained before nivolumab (anti-PD-1) treatment. These receptor sequences come from a person aged 40 to 85 with oral cavity squamous cell carcinoma.

This clone has just one count. CDR3 in DNA: TGTGCCAGCAGTGCGTCCAGCGGGAGTGGCACAGATACGCAGTATTTT. Encoded protein: CASSASSGSGTDTQYF. This chain connects TRBV6-1 to TRBJ2-3, with 8 bases identical to TRBD2. CDR3 size: 16 residues. Germline CDR1 reads MNHNS; CDR2 reads SASEGT. Unmatched junction bases numbered 7, after V lost 4 bases and J lost 1 base.

This chain links TRBV11-2 with TRBJ2-1; TRBD1 aligns across 9 bases. Germline values: CDR1 SGHAT, CDR2 FQNNGV. The CDR3 covers 15 residues. V lost 1 base to trimming and J lost 6 bases; unmatched junction nucleotides: 4. The CDR3 region is CASSLGQGVFNEQFF. For the CDR3, the DNA is TGTGCCAGCAGCTTAGGACAGGGGGTTTTCAATGAGCAGTTCTTC.

This sequence joins TRBV5-5 and TRBJ1-2; D is unresolved. The CDR3 has 14 residues. Germline CDR1 SGHKS, CDR2 YYEKEE (reference sequence). V was clipped by 4 bases and J by 2 bases, with 12 bases between them. The CDR3 region is CASSLHTGNYGYTF. CDR3 DNA: TGTGCCAGCAGCCTCCATACGGGGAACTATGGCTACACCTTC.

The V and J genes are TRBV9 and TRBJ2-3; 7 bases map to TRBD2. The V and J ends lost 3 bases and 3 bases, in that order; junction bases with no gene match: 1. The CDR3 contains 13 residues. The germline V gene has CDR1 SGDLS and CDR2 YYNGEE. For the CDR3, the DNA is TGTGCCAGCAGCGGGGGAGGGACAGATACGCAGTATTTT. This encodes CASSGGGTDTQYF.

The chain couples TRBV7-8 to TRBJ2-7; 9 bases match TRBD1. Trimming took 4 bases from V and 5 from J; bases not matched to a gene: 0. Germline V gives CDR1 SGHVS, CDR2 FQNEAQ. The CDR3 is 12 residues long. The CDR3 loop is CASSWDRDEQYF. CDR3 DNA: TGTGCCAGCAGCTGGGACAGGGACGAGCAGTACTTC. The full variable domain, rest sourced from reference TRBV7-8 and TRBJ2-7, is GAGVSQSPRYKVAKRGQDVALRCDPISGHVSLFWYQQALGQGPEFLTYFQNEAQLDKSGLPSDRFFAERPEGSVSTLKIQRTQQEDSAVYLCASSWDRDEQYFGPGTRLTVT.

The table lists this clone with a count of one. The chain recombines TRBV6-6 with TRBJ1-1; D not resolved. The CDR3 is 14 amino acids. Germline-derived CDR1 and CDR2 are MNHNY and SVGAGI (reference sequence). V lost 2 bases, J lost 2 bases, and 9 bases lay in between. The DNA for the CDR3 is TGTGCCAGCAGTTACGACGGAAGAAACACTGAAGCTTTCTTT. Amino acid sequence: CASSYDGRNTEAFF.

The chain links TRBV19 to TRBJ2-1; D tentatively reads TRBD1 or TRBD2 (6 bases each). CDR1 is LNHDA and CDR2 is SQIVND in the germline V gene (reference sequence). This CDR3 has 15 residues. DNA of the CDR3: TGTGCTTCTGGGGTTATAGAGGGGGGATACAATGAGCAGTTCTTC. This gives the protein CASGVIEGGYNEQFF.

The chain has TRBV7-3 and TRBJ2-1, with TRBD2 as a possible D gene (6 bases). This CDR3 has 16 amino acids. V lost 6 bases and J 0 bases, leaving 15 bases between the germline ends. Germline V CDR1 and CDR2: SGHTA, FQGTGA. The CDR3 nucleotides read TGTGCCAGCAGTATTTTAGCGGATCCCTCCTACAATGAGCAGTTCTTC. This gives the protein CASSILADPSYNEQFF.

This clone turned up a few times. The chain links TRBV10-3 to TRBJ2-7; 7 positions agree with TRBD2. Germline values: CDR1 ENHRY, CDR2 SYGVKD. J lost 4 bases, V lost 2 bases, and 5 bases had no gene match. The CDR3 is 14 amino acids. The CDR3 coding sequence is TGTGCCATCAGTGAGAGGGAGGGCCGATACGAGCAGTACTTC. This sequence encodes CAISEREGRYEQYF.

This chain links TRBV6-5 with TRBJ2-5, with 11 bases fitting TRBD2. The V and J ends lost 6 bases and 5 bases, in that order; junction bases with no gene match: 5. CDR3 length: 14 amino acids. Germline CDR1 reads MNHEY; CDR2 reads SVGAGI. This CDR3 reads CASRVAGGRETQYF. The CDR3 DNA sequence: TGTGCCAGCAGAGTAGCGGGAGGGAGGGAGACCCAGTACTTC.

This clone was found a few times. The chain employs TRBV5-8 and TRBJ1-1; a possible D gene is TRBD1 (5 bases). The CDR3 totals 16 residues. Deletions cut 2 bases from V and 3 bases from J, with 17 bases between. In germline, CDR1 is SGHTS, CDR2 YDEGEE. CDR3: CASSFPGLAWDTEAFF. CDR3 bases: TGTGCCAGCAGCTTCCCAGGGCTAGCCTGGGACACTGAAGCTTTCTTT.

The chain combines TRBV30 with TRBJ2-7; 11 positions agree with TRBD2. This CDR3 has 13 amino acids. V shed 4 bases, J shed 4 bases, and the junction held 3 bases outside the gene matches. Germline V gene lookup returns CDR1 GTSNPN and CDR2 SVGIG (reference sequence). The CDR3 nucleotides are TGTGCCTGGACCTTAGCGGGAGGGTACGAGCAGTACTTC. This gives the protein CAWTLAGGYEQYF.

J is TRBJ1-2 and V is TRBV28, with 7 bases identical to TRBD1. V dropped 3 bases and J dropped 6; count of bases not matched to a gene: 7. Germline assignment: CDR1 MDHEN and CDR2 SYDVKM. This CDR3 region has 14 residues. The CDR3 bases are TGTGCCAGCAGTTTCGACAGGGAGAGGGATGGCTACACCTTC. The encoded protein is CASSFDRERDGYTF.

The chain has TRBV11-2 and TRBJ2-1; possibly TRBD1 for D (5 bases). The germline V gene encodes CDR1 SGHAT and CDR2 FQNNGV. V lost 5 bases, J lost 0 bases, and 11 bases lay in between. The CDR3 spans 15 residues. CDR3 protein: CASSPRQSSYNEQFF. In DNA form, the CDR3 reads TGTGCCAGCAGCCCCCGACAGAGCTCCTACAATGAGCAGTTCTTC.

This clone has a handful of counts. The V call is TRBV19, the J call TRBJ1-5, with TRBD1 matching over 8 bases. The germline gives CDR1 LNHDA, CDR2 SQIVND (reference sequence). This CDR3 comprises 14 residues. The junction had 5 bases not matched to a gene; V was cut back by 3 bases and J by 7 bases. CDR3: CASSILGQGQPQHF. CDR3 DNA: TGTGCCAGTAGTATCCTAGGACAGGGCCAGCCCCAGCATTTT.

The chain uses TRBV2 and TRBJ1-1; 7 bases match TRBD1. Germline V gives CDR1 SNHLY, CDR2 FYNNEI. The V and J ends lost 6 bases and 1 base, in that order; junction bases with no gene match: 2. This CDR3 spans 13 amino acids. The CDR3 bases are TGTGCCAGCAGGGACAGGCGGAACACTGAAGCTTTCTTT. Protein product: CASRDRRNTEAFF.

This sequence joins TRBV10-3 and TRBJ1-5; TRBD1 agrees at 7 bases. J was trimmed by 2 bases and V by 0 bases; bases with no gene match: 1. Germline CDR1 ENHRY, CDR2 SYGVKD. CDR3 length: 15 residues. The CDR3 DNA reads as TGTGCCATCAGTGAGTCTGGACAGGGCAATCAGCCCCAGCATTTT. It encodes CAISESGQGNQPQHF.

This clone was picked up a small number of times. The chain combines TRBV4-2 with TRBJ2-5, with D perhaps TRBD1 (6 bases). Germline V gene sequence: CDR1 LGHNA, CDR2 YNFKEQ. The CDR3 length is 14 residues. V was cut by 4 bases and J by 6 bases, with 15 bases left in between. The CDR3 DNA sequence: TGTGCCAGCAGCCCGGACAGATTAACGAAGACCCAGTACTTC. Translating gives CASSPDRLTKTQYF.

This clone was seen a handful of times. CDR3 DNA sequence: TGTGCCAGTAATCATCCAGGGTCAACTAATGAAAAACTGTTTTTT. As protein: CASNHPGSTNEKLFF. The chain joins TRBV19 to TRBJ1-4, with a weak D call TRBD1 (5 bases). The V end lost 7 bases, the J end lost 0 bases, and 12 bases lay between the germline ends. Germline V gene lookup returns CDR1 LNHDA and CDR2 SQIVND (reference sequence). This CDR3 is built from 15 residues.

V usage is TRBV5-4 and J usage is TRBJ1-3; 7 positions agree with TRBD1. CDR3 length equals 16 residues. Germline V gene lookup returns CDR1 SGHNT and CDR2 YYREEE (reference sequence). The J segment lost 0 bases and the V segment lost 4 bases, leaving 7 bases of the junction unmatched. CDR3 DNA: TGTGCCAGCAGCGTGGGACAGCCCAGCTCTGGAAACACCATATATTTT. Translating it yields CASSVGQPSSGNTIYF.

The genes are TRBV6-5 and TRBJ2-7; perhaps D is TRBD1 or TRBD2 (5 bases each). The germline V and J ends were trimmed by 0 bases and 4 bases, with 10 bases remaining between them. CDR1 MNHEY and CDR2 SVGAGI come from the germline V gene. The CDR3 has 14 amino acids. This chain's CDR3 is CASSYSNEGYEQYF. The CDR3 DNA sequence: TGTGCCAGCAGTTACTCGAACGAGGGGTACGAGCAGTACTTC.

The chain is built from TRBV30 and TRBJ1-1, with 9 bases that match TRBD1. Germline V gene lookup returns CDR1 GTSNPN and CDR2 SVGIG (reference sequence). Trimming removed 2 bases from V and 0 bases from J; junction bases left unmatched: 7. This CDR3 is 16 amino acids long. The chain's CDR3 is CAWSRGTGTLNTEAFF. The CDR3 nucleotides are TGTGCCTGGAGTCGCGGGACAGGGACCTTGAACACTGAAGCTTTCTTT.

This clone appeared a few times. The rearrangement uses TRBV27 and TRBJ1-1, with D hard to call. The CDR3 sequence is 15 residues long. Trimming left V 4 bases short and J 4 bases short, with 16 bases between. The germline V gene has CDR1 MNHEY and CDR2 SMNVEV (reference sequence). CDR3 residues: CASSSPGNWGTEAFF. Written as DNA, the CDR3 is TGTGCCAGCAGTTCGCCAGGTAACTGGGGCACTGAAGCTTTCTTT.

The gene calls are TRBV5-1 and TRBJ2-1; 7 nucleotides match TRBD2. The CDR3 totals 17 residues. Germline values: CDR1 SGHRS, CDR2 YFSETQ. V was clipped by 2 bases and J by 2 bases; unmatched bases: 10. CDR3 amino acids: CASSFGRGVEAYNEQFF. DNA for the CDR3: TGCGCCAGCAGCTTTGGCCGGGGGGTAGAAGCCTACAATGAGCAGTTCTTC.

The V call is TRBV9, the J call TRBJ1-1, with D unresolved. V lost 1 base to trimming and J lost 5 bases, with 15 bases between them. The CDR3 is 15 residues long. Looked up from germline, CDR1 is SGDLS and CDR2 is YYNGEE. The DNA for the CDR3 is TGTGCCAGCAGCGTATTACCGGATGGGGAGACTGAAGCTTTCTTT. Translated, it gives CASSVLPDGETEAFF.

The genes are TRBV7-6 and TRBJ2-1, with D perhaps TRBD1 (6 bases). The CDR3 has 17 residues. The V gene's germline CDR1 is SGHVS and CDR2 FNYEAQ. Trimming cost V 4 bases and J 7 bases, with 23 bases left between them. CDR3 amino acids: CASSYRSTGDLGNEQFF. The CDR3 bases are TGTGCCAGCAGCTACCGGTCGACAGGCGACTTGGGGAATGAGCAGTTCTTC. The whole variable domain, filled in from reference TRBV7-6 and TRBJ2-1, reads GAGVSQSPRYKVTKRGQDVALRCDPISGHVSLYWYRQALGQGPEFLTYFNYEAQQDKSGLPNDRFSAERPEGSISTLTIQRTEQRDSAMYRCASSYRSTGDLGNEQFFGPGTRLTVL.